These T cell receptor beta chains were read from a single sample in a study of blood T cell repertoires in COVID-19. Clones were read by immunoSEQ multiplex PCR, and TCRdb kept only the in-frame ones, dropping some. The table lists over 300,000 clones, about 89% of them singletons. The specimen was peripheral blood. These TCRs come from a man younger than 35 who had recovered from COVID-19. Both conserved end residues are part of each CDR3. D genes are given only for firm matches. Size values are once, few and many counts, or a class for expanded clones, and some rows have none.

size: .
V: TRBV7-9
J: TRBJ2-7
D: TRBD1
DNA: TGTGCCAGCAGCTTGGGACAGGAGTACGAGCAGTACTTC
CDR3: CASSLGQEYEQYF

size: .
V: TRBV29-1
J: TRBJ2-2
D: .
DNA: TGCAGCGTTGAAACAGCGGGCGGGGAGCTGTTTTTT
CDR3: CSVETAGGELFF

size: few
V: TRBV30
J: TRBJ1-3
D: .
DNA: TGTGCCTGGCAGGGAGGGAACTCTGGAAACACCATATATTTT
CDR3: CAWQGGNSGNTIYF

size: few
V: TRBV3-1/TRBV3-2
J: TRBJ1-5
D: .
DNA: TGTGCCAGCAGCCAAGATCCAGGTCAGCCCCAGCATTTT
CDR3: CASSQDPGQPQHF

size: .
V: TRBV7-8
J: TRBJ2-2
D: TRBD1
DNA: TGTGCCAGCAGCCCACAGGGGGCGGCAACCGGGGAGCTGTTTTTT
CDR3: CASSPQGAATGELFF

size: .
V: TRBV10-1
J: TRBJ2-1
D: .
DNA: TGCGCCAGCAGTGGTATTAGGGGGTTCGAGCAGTTCTTC
CDR3: CASSGIRGFEQFF

size: .
V: TRBV9
J: TRBJ2-2
D: TRBD1
DNA: TGTGCCAGCAGCGTAGGGACAGGAAGCCCCGGGGAGCTGTTTTTT
CDR3: CASSVGTGSPGELFF

size: .
V: TRBV4-1
J: TRBJ2-2
D: .
DNA: TGCGCCAGCAGCCAAGATAGACAGTCTGACACCGGGGAGCTGTTTTTT
CDR3: CASSQDRQSDTGELFF

size: .
V: TRBV27
J: TRBJ2-2
D: .
DNA: TGTGCCAGCAGTTTCTCGGGGGGCCCCGGGGAGCTGTTTTTT
CDR3: CASSFSGGPGELFF

size: .
V: TRBV30
J: TRBJ2-5
D: .
DNA: TGTGCCTGGAGTCAGGAACCTGAGATGCAACTGACCCAGTACTTC
CDR3: CAWSQEPEMQLTQYF

size: .
V: TRBV7-9
J: TRBJ2-1
D: .
DNA: TGTGCCAGCAGCTCCCTCACAGCTAATGAGCAGTTCTTC
CDR3: CASSSLTANEQFF

size: .
V: TRBV19
J: TRBJ2-2
D: .
DNA: TGTGCCAGTAGTACTCTATCGAACACCGGGGAGCTGTTTTTT
CDR3: CASSTLSNTGELFF

size: once
V: TRBV4-1
J: TRBJ2-7
D: .
DNA: TGCGCCAGCAGCCAAATACAGGGATCCTACGAGCAGTACTTC
CDR3: CASSQIQGSYEQYF

size: .
V: TRBV5-5
J: TRBJ2-1
D: .
DNA: TGTGCCAGCAGCTTGGTTGCAGCAGGGGATGAGCAGTTCTTC
CDR3: CASSLVAAGDEQFF

size: .
V: TRBV4-2
J: TRBJ2-5
D: TRBD2
DNA: TGTGCCAGCAGCCAAGAGGGCCCGGCTAGCGGGAGGGTGGAAGAGACCCAGTACTTC
CDR3: CASSQEGPASGRVEETQYF

size: .
V: TRBV29-1
J: TRBJ1-2
D: .
DNA: TGCAGCGTTCCGGCGGACACTACAAAAAACTATGGCTACACCTTC
CDR3: CSVPADTTKNYGYTF

size: .
V: TRBV5-6
J: TRBJ1-2
D: .
DNA: TGTGCCAGCAGCTTGGCCCCGGGAACCGGCTACACCTTC
CDR3: CASSLAPGTGYTF

size: .
V: TRBV9
J: TRBJ1-2
D: TRBD1
DNA: TGTGCCAGCAGCCCGAGAACAGGGGGTGATAACTATGGCTACACCTTC
CDR3: CASSPRTGGDNYGYTF

size: .
V: TRBV12-3/TRBV12-4
J: TRBJ2-7
D: .
DNA: TGTGCCAGCAGACCATACAGTTCCTACGAGCAGTACTTC
CDR3: CASRPYSSYEQYF